This TCR beta chain was sequenced in a study of a mutant IDH1 vaccine in newly diagnosed glioma. Across the study: Once 4-6 weeks had passed after radiotherapy alone, vaccination started, or it started with temozolomide cycles. Of treated patients, approximately 60% were men and about 38% women, averaging around 40 years. Beforehand, treatment had been radiotherapy, temozolomide, or both; the majority received both.

The time point denotes: week 23, last vaccination. Every vaccination contained 300 ug of the mutant IDH1 20-mer peptide and was paired with topical imiquimod. The germline V gene encodes CDR1 MNHEY and CDR2 SMNVEV (reference sequence). V was clipped by 4 bases and J by 4 bases, with 8 bases between them. The CDR3 extends over 13 amino acids. Only in-frame clones appear in the TCRdb table, and some are missing; sequencing was by immunoSEQ multiplex PCR. Of tens of thousands of clones in the sample, about 80% were seen once. A remark on this clone: Antigen: not known.

The clonotype comes from a man between 18 and 29 years old with glioma. This chain uses TRBV27 with TRBJ1-5; D perhaps matches TRBD1 (5 bases). The material sequenced was PBMCs, taken from a glioma patient whose treatment included an IDH1 peptide vaccine. CDR3: CASSSDMNQPQHF. CDR3 DNA: TGTGCCAGCAGTTCGGACATGAATCAGCCCCAGCATTTT.